The present TCR beta chain was sequenced within a study of blood T cell repertoires in COVID-19. Study details: COVID-19 samples collected from the United States, Italy and Spain covered acute and convalescent phases. T cells, B-cell-depleted T cells, or PBMCs supplied cDNA or gDNA.

The assay was immunoSEQ multiplex PCR, and TCRdb's table has in-frame clones only and misses some. The repertoire holds hundreds of thousands of clones, 88% seen once, with 3.5% to 4.5% in the top ten. The sample was peripheral blood. This TCR was sampled from a woman between 45 and 60 years old with active or convalescent COVID-19.

The CDR3 DNA reads TGTGCCAGCAGTTTTCGAGTCTCTACGGTGGGCAATCAGCCCCAGCATTTT. It is translated as CASSFRVSTVGNQPQHF. The V and J genes are TRBV28 and TRBJ1-5; no definite D call. Looked up from germline, CDR1 is MDHEN and CDR2 is SYDVKM. The CDR3 extends over 17 amino acids. V was clipped by 3 bases and J by 2 bases, with 17 bases between them.